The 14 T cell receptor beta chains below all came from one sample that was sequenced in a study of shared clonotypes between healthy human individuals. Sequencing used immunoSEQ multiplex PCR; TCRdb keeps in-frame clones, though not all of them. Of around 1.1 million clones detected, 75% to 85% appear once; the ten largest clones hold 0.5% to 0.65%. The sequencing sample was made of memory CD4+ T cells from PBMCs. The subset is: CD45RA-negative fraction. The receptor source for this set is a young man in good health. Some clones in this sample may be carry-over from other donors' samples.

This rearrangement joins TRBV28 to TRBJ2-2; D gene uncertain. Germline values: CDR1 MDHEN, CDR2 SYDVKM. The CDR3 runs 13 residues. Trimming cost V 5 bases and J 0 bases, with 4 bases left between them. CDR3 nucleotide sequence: TGTGCCAGCAGTACCACGAACACCGGGGAGCTGTTTTTT. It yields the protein CASSTTNTGELFF. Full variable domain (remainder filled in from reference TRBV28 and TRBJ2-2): DVKVTQSSRYLVKRTGEKVFLECVQDMDHENMFWYRQDPGLGLRLIYFSYDVKMKEKGDIPEGYSVSREKKERFSLILESASTNQTSMYLCASSTTNTGELFFGEGSRLTVL.

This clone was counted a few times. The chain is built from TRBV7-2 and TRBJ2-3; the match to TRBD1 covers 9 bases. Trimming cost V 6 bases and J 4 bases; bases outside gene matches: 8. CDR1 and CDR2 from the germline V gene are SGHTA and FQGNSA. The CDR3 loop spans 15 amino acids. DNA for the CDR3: TGTGCCAGCAGTCAACAGGGGGCGCGACCAGATACGCAGTATTTT. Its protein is CASSQQGARPDTQYF. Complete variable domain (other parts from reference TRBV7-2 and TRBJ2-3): GAGVSQSPSNKVTEKGKDVELRCDPISGHTALYWYRQSLGQGLEFLIYFQGNSAPDKSGLPSDRFSAERTGGSVSTLTIQRTQQEDSAVYLCASSQQGARPDTQYFGPGTRLTVL.

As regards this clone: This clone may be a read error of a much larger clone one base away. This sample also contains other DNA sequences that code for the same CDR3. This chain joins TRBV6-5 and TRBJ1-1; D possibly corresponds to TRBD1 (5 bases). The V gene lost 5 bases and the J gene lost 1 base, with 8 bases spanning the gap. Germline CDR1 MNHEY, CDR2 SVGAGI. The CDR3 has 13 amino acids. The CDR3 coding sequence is TGTGCCAGCAGTCGAACAGGGAACACTGAAGCTTTCTTT. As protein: CASSRTGNTEAFF.

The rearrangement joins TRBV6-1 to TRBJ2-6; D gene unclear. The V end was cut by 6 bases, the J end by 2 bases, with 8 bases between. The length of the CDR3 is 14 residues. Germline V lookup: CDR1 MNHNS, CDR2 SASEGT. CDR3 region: CASSTNTGANVLTF. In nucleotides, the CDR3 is TGTGCCAGCAGCACAAATACTGGGGCCAACGTCCTGACTTTC.

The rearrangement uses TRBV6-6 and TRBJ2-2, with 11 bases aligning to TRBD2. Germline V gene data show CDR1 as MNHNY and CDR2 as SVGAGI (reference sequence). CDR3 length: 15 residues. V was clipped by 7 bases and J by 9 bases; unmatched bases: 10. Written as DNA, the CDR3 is TGTGCCAGCATGGGGACTAGCGGAGGGGCCCGGGAGCTGTTTTTT. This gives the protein CASMGTSGGARELFF.

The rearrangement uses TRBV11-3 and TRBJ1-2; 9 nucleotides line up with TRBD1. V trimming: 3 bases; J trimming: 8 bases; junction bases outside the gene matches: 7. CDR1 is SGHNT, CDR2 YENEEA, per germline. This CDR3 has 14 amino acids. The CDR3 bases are TGTGCCAGCAGCTTGACAGGGGGTACGGAAGGCTACACCTTC. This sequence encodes CASSLTGGTEGYTF.

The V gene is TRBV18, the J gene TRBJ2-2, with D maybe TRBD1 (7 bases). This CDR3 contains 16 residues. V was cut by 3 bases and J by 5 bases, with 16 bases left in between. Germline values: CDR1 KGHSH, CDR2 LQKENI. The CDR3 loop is CASSPTRQGGTGELFF. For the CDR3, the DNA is TGTGCCAGCTCACCGACTAGACAGGGAGGAACCGGGGAGCTGTTTTTT. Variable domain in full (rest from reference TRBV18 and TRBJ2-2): NAGVMQNPRHLVRRRGQEARLRCSPMKGHSHVYWYRQLPEEGLKFMVYLQKENIIDESGMPKERFSAEFPKEGPSILRIQQVVRGDSAAYFCASSPTRQGGTGELFFGEGSRLTVL.

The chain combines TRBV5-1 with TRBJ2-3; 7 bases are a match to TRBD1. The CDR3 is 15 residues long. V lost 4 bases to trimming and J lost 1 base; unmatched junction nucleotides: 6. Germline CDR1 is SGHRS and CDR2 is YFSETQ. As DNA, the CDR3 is TGCGCCAGCAGCACAGGGGACCTCGGCACAGATACGCAGTATTTT. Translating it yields CASSTGDLGTDTQYF.

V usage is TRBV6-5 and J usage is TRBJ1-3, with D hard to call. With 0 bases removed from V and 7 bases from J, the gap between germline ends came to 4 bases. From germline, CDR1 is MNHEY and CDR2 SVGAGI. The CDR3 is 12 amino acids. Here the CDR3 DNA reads TGTGCCAGCAGTTACTCCTCGAACACCATATATTTT. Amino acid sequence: CASSYSSNTIYF.

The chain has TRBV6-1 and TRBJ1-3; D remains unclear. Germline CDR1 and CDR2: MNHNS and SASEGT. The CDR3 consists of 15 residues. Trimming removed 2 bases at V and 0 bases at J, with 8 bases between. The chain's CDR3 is CASSERTGSGNTIYF. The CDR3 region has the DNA TGTGCCAGCAGTGAACGGACGGGCTCTGGAAACACCATATATTTT.

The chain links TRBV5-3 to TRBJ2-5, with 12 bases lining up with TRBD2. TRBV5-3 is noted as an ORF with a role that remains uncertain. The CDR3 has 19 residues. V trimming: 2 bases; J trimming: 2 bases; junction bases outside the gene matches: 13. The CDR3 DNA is TGTGCCAGAAGCTTCCTTTGTTATGGGCTAGCGGGGGGGCAAGAGACCCAGTACTTC. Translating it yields CARSFLCYGLAGGQETQYF.

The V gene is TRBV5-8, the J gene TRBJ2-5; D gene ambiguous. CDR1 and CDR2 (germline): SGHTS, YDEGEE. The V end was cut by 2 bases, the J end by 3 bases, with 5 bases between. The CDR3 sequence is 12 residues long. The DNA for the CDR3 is TGTGCCAGCAGCTTTTCGAAAGAGACCCAGTACTTC. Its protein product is CASSFSKETQYF.

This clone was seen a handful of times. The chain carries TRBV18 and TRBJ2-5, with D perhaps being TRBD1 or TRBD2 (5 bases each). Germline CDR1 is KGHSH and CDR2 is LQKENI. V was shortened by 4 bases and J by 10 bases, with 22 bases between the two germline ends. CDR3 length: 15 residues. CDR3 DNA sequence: TGTGCCAGCTCACTTACCGGGACCCCTTGGGTGGACCAGTACTTC. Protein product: CASSLTGTPWVDQYF.

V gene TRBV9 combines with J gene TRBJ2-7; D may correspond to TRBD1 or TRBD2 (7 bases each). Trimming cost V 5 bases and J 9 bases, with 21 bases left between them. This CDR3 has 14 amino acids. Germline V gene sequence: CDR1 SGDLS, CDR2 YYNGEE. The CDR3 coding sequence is TGTGCCAGCAGTCCAGACACACAGGGGAGGGGGCAGTACTTC. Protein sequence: CASSPDTQGRGQYF. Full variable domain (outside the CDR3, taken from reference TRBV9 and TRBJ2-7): DSGVTQTPKHLITATGQRVTLRCSPRSGDLSVYWYQQSLDQGLQFLIQYYNGEERAKGNILERFSAQQFPDLHSELNLSSLELGDSALYFCASSPDTQGRGQYFGPGTRLTVT.